What follows describes a single TCR beta chain. Its antigen is as yet unknown. A much bigger clone sits one base away, suggesting this may be a read error. The source of the sample is a study of blood T cells in healthy people across ages. Using a J-beta primer mix together with a sample-barcoded 5' primer, a second PCR was run for roughly 6 to 12 cycles. Carrying 12 random nucleotides, a template-switch adaptor labeled each individual cDNA molecule. Any given sample supplied a minimum of 2.5 million CDR3-containing paired-end reads. TCRdb reprocessed the 5' RACE reads via MiXCR and lists one record per CDR3 protein. This sample has about 640,000 distinct CDR3 sequences, with 58% found just once. Points from the study as a whole: A roughly linear fall in TCR beta diversity per million T cells was seen with increasing age. Fewer expanded clones and more diversity marked long-lived versus aged donors.

Germline lookup yields CDR1 SNHLY and CDR2 FYNNEI. V was clipped by 6 bases and J by 11 bases, with 19 bases between them. The CDR3 has 13 amino acids. The sequence derives from a man in his 60s in good health. The specimen sequenced was blood. This rearrangement joins TRBV2 to TRBJ2-5; D tentatively reads TRBD1 or TRBD2 (6 bases each). The CDR3 region is CASSRDGGNEQYF. The CDR3 bases are TGTGCCAGCAGCCGGGACGGGGGCAATGAGCAGTACTTC.